This T cell receptor (beta chain) emerged from a study of OX40 agonist ivuxolimab in advanced cancers. Regarding the study as a whole: Antigen targets of the expanded peripheral T cells went undetermined.

Using immunoSEQ multiplex PCR, the repertoire was profiled, and TCRdb retains in-frame clones only, with some absent. The data hold more than 95,000 clones, with approximately 95% observed a single time. In the case of this clone: Its target is unknown.

The input for sequencing was CD4+ or CD8+ T cells sorted from blood, taken in a trial of the OX40 agonist ivuxolimab. The source of this sequence is an adult with an advanced solid tumor such as melanoma, head and neck, liver or kidney cancer.

The CDR3, as DNA: TGTGCCAGCAGAGAGTTGACAGGGAAACGAGGCTACACCTTC. Translation: CASRELTGKRGYTF. This sequence joins TRBV28 and TRBJ1-2; 7 positions match TRBD1. This CDR3 region has 14 residues. Trimming took 6 bases from V and 8 from J; bases not matched to a gene: 12. Germline-derived CDR1 and CDR2 are MDHEN and SYDVKM.